These 29 T cell receptor beta chains share one sample of origin, sequenced in a study of OX40 agonist ivuxolimab in advanced cancers. The library was prepared using the immunoSEQ multiplex PCR assay. TCRdb retrieved this table from immuneACCESS and kept in-frame rearrangements only. Not all clones are present; in checked studies, unresolved V genes account for under half, and no reason is known for the remainder. The sample contains roughly 67,000 clones, roughly 82% of them found a single time. The ten most abundant clones make up about a tenth of the sample. Sequencing used CD4+ or CD8+ T cells sorted from blood, obtained in a trial of the OX40 agonist ivuxolimab. Receptor source: an adult with an advanced solid tumor such as melanoma, head and neck, liver or kidney cancer.

This chain connects TRBV6-6 to TRBJ2-5; 9 nucleotides match TRBD1. V gave up 2 bases and J gave up 0 bases; unmatched junction bases: 4. Germline CDR1 and CDR2: MNHNY and SVGAGI (reference sequence). CDR3 length: 16 residues. CDR3 DNA: TGTGCCAGCAGTTACCGGGGACAGGGATACCAAGAGACCCAGTACTTC. It translates to CASSYRGQGYQETQYF.

The chain carries TRBV6-6 and TRBJ2-7; no reliable D call. V gave up 4 bases and J gave up 6 bases, with 10 bases separating them. The CDR3 length is 12 residues. Germline V gene data show CDR1 as MNHNY and CDR2 as SVGAGI (reference sequence). CDR3 loop: CASSSVPFEQYF. In DNA form, the CDR3 reads TGTGCCAGCAGTTCTGTACCTTTCGAGCAGTACTTC.

CDR3 amino acids: CASSSLGYSTGELFF. Written as DNA, the CDR3 is TGTGCCAGCAGCTCCTTAGGGTACTCTACCGGGGAGCTGTTTTTT. The chain recombines TRBV7-2 with TRBJ2-2; unclear D gene. The CDR3 length is 15 residues. Germline V CDR1 and CDR2: SGHTA, FQGNSA. V was shortened by 4 bases and J by 5 bases, with 14 bases between the two germline ends.

The chain joins TRBV7-2 to TRBJ1-1, with D possibly matching TRBD1 (5 bases). This CDR3 comprises 14 residues. V lost 5 bases to trimming and J lost 2 bases, with 12 bases between them. Germline-derived CDR1 and CDR2 are SGHTA and FQGNSA. CDR3 in amino acids: CASSQSGGNTEAFF. The CDR3 DNA follows: TGTGCCAGCAGCCAATCCGGGGGAAACACTGAAGCTTTCTTT.

The J gene is TRBJ1-5, the V gene TRBV28; TRBD1 agrees at 9 bases. CDR1 and CDR2 from the germline V gene are MDHEN and SYDVKM. J gave up 5 bases and V 8 bases, and 10 bases lay outside the gene matches. The CDR3 sequence is 15 residues long. CDR3 in amino acids: CASVSPGQGHQPQHF. DNA of the CDR3: TGTGCCAGCGTATCCCCGGGACAGGGTCATCAGCCCCAGCATTTT.

J is TRBJ2-3 and V is TRBV18, with D tentatively TRBD2 (6 bases). The CDR3 contains 14 residues. Germline V lookup: CDR1 KGHSH, CDR2 LQKENI. V gave up 10 bases and J gave up 2 bases, with 16 bases separating them. The CDR3 DNA reads as TGTGCCACCGCGCGGGACGGAAACACAGATACGCAGTATTTT. Translation gives CATARDGNTDTQYF.

CDR3 DNA sequence: TGCGCCAGCAGCTTAATTGGACAGGGTCAAGAGACCCAGTACTTC. It is translated as CASSLIGQGQETQYF. The chain joins TRBV5-1 to TRBJ2-5; 8 bases align to TRBD1. The CDR3 length is 15 residues. The germline V gene has CDR1 SGHRS and CDR2 YFSETQ. The V gene end was trimmed by 2 bases and the J gene end by 2 bases; junction bases not matched to a gene: 5.

This clone occurred a few times. The chain couples TRBV7-9 to TRBJ1-3, with D perhaps matching TRBD1 (6 bases). Germline loops: CDR1 SEHNR, CDR2 FQNEAQ (reference sequence). V lost 5 bases, J lost 2 bases, and 13 bases lay in between. This CDR3 is built from 15 residues. CDR3 sequence: CASSQLTGAGNTIYF. In DNA, the CDR3 is TGTGCCAGCAGCCAATTGACAGGCGCTGGAAACACCATATATTTT.

This chain joins TRBV5-1 and TRBJ2-1, with unresolved D. Germline V lookup: CDR1 SGHRS, CDR2 YFSETQ. The CDR3 is 14 amino acids. Trimming stripped 4 bases from V and 7 bases from J, with 15 bases between. CDR3 sequence (DNA): TGCGCCAGCAGCCTCGGGCAACTCCCAAATGAGCAGTTCTTC. Translation: CASSLGQLPNEQFF.

The rearrangement links TRBV11-2 to TRBJ2-1, with 9 bases identical to TRBD2. The CDR3 has 14 amino acids. The germline gives CDR1 SGHAT, CDR2 FQNNGV. V lost 4 bases, J lost 5 bases, and 3 bases stayed unmatched. In nucleotides, the CDR3 is TGTGCCAGCAGCTCGACTAGCGGAGACAATGAGCAGTTCTTC. This sequence encodes CASSSTSGDNEQFF.

This chain links TRBV28 with TRBJ1-1, with 7 positions matching TRBD1. Germline trimming cut 6 bases from V and 4 bases from J; bases unmatched to any gene: 11. This CDR3 comprises 15 residues. Germline-derived CDR1 and CDR2 are MDHEN and SYDVKM. CDR3 bases: TGTGCCAGCAGGTCCGAAGGGGGCGTGGGCACTGAAGCTTTCTTT. Translation gives CASRSEGGVGTEAFF. Together with reference TRBV28 and TRBJ1-1, the CDR3 gives the full variable domain: DVKVTQSSRYLVKRTGEKVFLECVQDMDHENMFWYRQDPGLGLRLIYFSYDVKMKEKGDIPEGYSVSREKKERFSLILESASTNQTSMYLCASRSEGGVGTEAFFGQGTRLTVV.

The chain carries TRBV7-3 and TRBJ2-3; D is uncertain. CDR1 and CDR2 (germline): SGHTA, FQGTGA. V lost 1 base, J lost 0 bases, and 8 bases lay in between. This CDR3 comprises 15 residues. CDR3 nucleotide sequence: TGTGCCAGCAGCTTAAACGACCCCAGCACAGATACGCAGTATTTT. This codes for CASSLNDPSTDTQYF.

For this clone: The DNA is left out, because the CDR3 cannot be placed on it with certainty; the CDR3 is given as TCRdb lists it. This chain connects TRBV7-5 to TRBJ2-7; the table names TRBD1, a call not compared with the DNA. TRBV7-5 is annotated as a pseudogene. The length of the CDR3 is 18 amino acids, counting both ends. This CDR3 reads CARSFLTWGQGSSYEQYV.

The V gene is TRBV10-1, the J gene TRBJ2-2; D ambiguous. CDR3 length: 15 residues. The germline gives CDR1 WNHNN, CDR2 SYGVQD (reference sequence). V lost 6 bases to trimming and J lost 2 bases, with 13 bases between them. The CDR3 reads CASSRRADNTGELFF. DNA for the CDR3: TGCGCCAGCAGCAGAAGGGCAGATAACACCGGGGAGCTGTTTTTT.

This clone has ten or more counts. The chain uses TRBV5-1 and TRBJ1-5; a possible D gene is TRBD1 (5 bases). This CDR3 comprises 15 residues. Germline CDR1 is SGHRS and CDR2 is YFSETQ. The V and J ends lost 0 bases and 0 bases respectively, with 7 bases between them. CDR3: CASSLVGASNQPQHF. The CDR3 DNA sequence: TGCGCCAGCAGCTTGGTAGGGGCTAGCAATCAGCCCCAGCATTTT. The complete variable domain, with remaining parts taken from reference TRBV5-1 and TRBJ1-5, reads KAGVTQTPRYLIKTRGQQVTLSCSPISGHRSVSWYQQTPGQGLQFLFEYFSETQRNKGNFPGRFSGRQFSNSRSEMNVSTLELGDSALYLCASSLVGASNQPQHFGDGTRLSIL.

This sequence joins TRBV28 and TRBJ1-4; 7 bases match TRBD1. CDR3 size: 16 residues. J gave up 4 bases and V 6 bases, and 11 bases lay outside the gene matches. Per germline, CDR1 MDHEN and CDR2 SYDVKM. CDR3 nucleotides: TGTGCCAGCAGCGACAGGGTGGGGGCCCTTAATGAAAAACTGTTTTTT. This gives the protein CASSDRVGALNEKLFF.

The J gene is TRBJ1-1, the V gene TRBV30; D unresolved. Trimming took 1 base from V and 0 from J, leaving 15 bases between them. Germline lookup yields CDR1 GTSNPN and CDR2 SVGIG (reference sequence). The CDR3 length is 16 residues. The CDR3 loop reads CAWSGSRVGMNTEAFF. In nucleotides, the CDR3 is TGTGCCTGGAGTGGTTCGAGGGTGGGGATGAACACTGAAGCTTTCTTT.

The gene calls are TRBV27 and TRBJ1-1, with D perhaps TRBD1 (6 bases). The CDR3 totals 11 residues. Germline V gives CDR1 MNHEY, CDR2 SMNVEV (reference sequence). Trimming took 4 bases from V and 11 from J, leaving 11 bases between them. CDR3 DNA sequence: TGTGCCAGCAGTTCCGGGACACAGGCTTTCTTT. The encoded protein is CASSSGTQAFF.

V and J are TRBV6-5 and TRBJ1-6; TRBD1 might be the D (6 bases). Trimming took 5 bases from V and 8 from J, leaving 16 bases between them. There are 15 residues in the CDR3. CDR1 and CDR2 (germline): MNHEY, SVGAGI. Written as DNA, the CDR3 is TGTGCCAGCAGTCGGGGACATTATGAAGATTCACCCCTCCACTTT. It codes for CASSRGHYEDSPLHF.

The chain has TRBV18 and TRBJ2-5; D not certain. TRBJ2-7 explains the end of the DNA better; the J call may be wrong. CDR1 and CDR2 (germline): KGHSH, LQKENI. CDR3 size: 14 residues. The CDR3 is CASSPRTNLLEQYF. The CDR3 DNA reads TGTGCCAGCTCACCCAGGACCAACCTTCTCGAGCAGTACTTC.

This chain joins TRBV28 and TRBJ1-4; D may be TRBD1 (5 bases). With 3 bases removed from V and 5 bases from J, the gap between germline ends came to 13 bases. The germline gives CDR1 MDHEN, CDR2 SYDVKM. The CDR3 has 15 amino acids. Here the CDR3 reads CASSFVRVKNEKLFF. DNA of the CDR3: TGTGCCAGCAGTTTCGTCAGGGTGAAAAATGAAAAACTGTTTTTT.

The chain links TRBV30 to TRBJ2-7; unclear D gene. V shed 0 bases and J shed 1 base, with 7 bases lying between them. Germline assignment: CDR1 GTSNPN and CDR2 SVGIG (reference sequence). The CDR3 is 13 residues long. The CDR3 is CAWSVAGSYEQYV. The CDR3 nucleotides are TGTGCCTGGAGTGTAGCCGGATCCTACGAGCAGTACGTC.

The chain carries TRBV7-9 and TRBJ2-1, with 7 bases fitting TRBD2. J gave up 4 bases and V 1 base, and 4 bases lay outside the gene matches. Germline CDR1 reads SEHNR; CDR2 reads FQNEAQ (reference sequence). This CDR3 has 15 residues. Here the CDR3 reads CASSLGWEGYNEQFF. The DNA of the CDR3 is TGTGCCAGCAGCTTAGGGTGGGAGGGTTACAATGAGCAGTTCTTC.

CDR3 coding DNA: TGTGCCAGCTCACGGACAGGGGCAGAGCCCCAGCATTTT. It translates to CASSRTGAEPQHF. V is TRBV18 and J is TRBJ1-5; 9 bases align to TRBD1. The junction had 3 bases not matched to a gene; V was cut back by 4 bases and J by 8 bases. CDR1 is KGHSH and CDR2 is LQKENI in the germline V gene. CDR3 length: 13 residues.

The chain has TRBV4-1 and TRBJ2-1; the match to TRBD1 covers 9 bases. The CDR3 length is 15 residues. Germline lookup yields CDR1 MGHRA and CDR2 YSYEKL. V was clipped by 2 bases and J by 3 bases; unmatched bases: 2. The CDR3 DNA is TGCGCCAGCAGCCAAACGGGACAGGGCTACAATGAGCAGTTCTTC. This encodes CASSQTGQGYNEQFF.

The chain uses TRBV29-1 and TRBJ2-5, with 7 bases matching TRBD1. Germline CDR1 and CDR2: SQVTM and ANQGSEA. V shed 5 bases and J 2 bases; nucleotides not matched to a gene: 5. The CDR3 extends over 13 amino acids. The chain's CDR3 is CSVFGQAQETQYF. The CDR3 DNA reads as TGCAGCGTTTTTGGACAGGCACAAGAGACCCAGTACTTC.

V and J are TRBV5-5 and TRBJ2-1; 11 bases map to TRBD2. J gave up 8 bases and V 0 bases, and 7 bases lay outside the gene matches. Germline-derived CDR1 and CDR2 are SGHKS and YYEKEE (reference sequence). This CDR3 has 16 amino acids. DNA for the CDR3: TGTGCCAGCAGCTTGGGTCCGTCTAGCGGGAGGTATGAGCAGTTCTTC. As protein: CASSLGPSSGRYEQFF.

This sequence joins TRBV29-1 and TRBJ1-2, with 12 bases that match TRBD1. J gave up 7 bases and V 4 bases, and 10 bases lay outside the gene matches. CDR3 length: 15 residues. Germline-derived CDR1 and CDR2 are SQVTM and ANQGSEA. CDR3 amino acids: CSVVPGTGGGFGYTF. The CDR3 coding sequence is TGCAGCGTTGTTCCGGGGACAGGGGGCGGTTTTGGCTACACCTTC.

The chain has TRBV20-1 and TRBJ2-3; D unclear. Per the germline V gene, CDR1 is DFQATT and CDR2 is SNEGSKA (reference sequence). The CDR3 totals 11 residues. Between the trimmed V and J ends, which lost 0 bases and 10 bases, there was a span of 8 bases. The CDR3 spells CSARDRIAQYF. The CDR3 DNA sequence: TGCAGTGCTAGAGATCGCATCGCGCAGTATTTT.